This T cell receptor (beta chain) was profiled in a study of T cell responses to AZD1222 COVID-19 vaccine. As to this clone: Its antigen is unidentified.

This CDR3 comprises 14 residues. Germline V lookup: CDR1 PRHDT, CDR2 FYEKMQ (reference sequence). Trimming removed 4 bases at V and 8 bases at J, with 15 bases between. Profiling relied on immunoSEQ multiplex PCR, and the TCRdb table lists in-frame clones only, not all of them. The sample carries roughly 45,000 clones, around three quarters recorded once. Regarding the study as a whole: At baseline, just a handful of AZD1222 recipients tested seropositive.

V and J are TRBV13 and TRBJ2-4, with D perhaps TRBD1 (5 bases). The TCR was taken from an adult in good health. This specimen consisted of peripheral blood, obtained on day 0 of AZD1222 vaccination. The DNA for the CDR3 is TGTGCCAGCAGCTCACAGGACCTGGGCCACATTCAGTACTTC. Its protein product is CASSSQDLGHIQYF.